This TCR beta chain was profiled in a study of T cells in localized non-small cell lung cancer. Germline assignment: CDR1 MNHNS and CDR2 SASEGT. V was trimmed by 9 bases and J by 1 base, leaving 11 bases between them. CDR3 length: 13 residues. Only in-frame clones appear in the TCRdb table, and some are missing; sequencing was by immunoSEQ multiplex PCR. The table includes roughly 72,000 clones, approximately 87% detected once. Regarding the study as a whole: Among the top 100 tumor clones, a median roughly 57 appeared in adjacent lung. Only one tumor region was sequenced, so heterogeneity remains possible.

This clone has only a few counts. Its target is unknown. The sequence was obtained from a male donor older than 55 with stage III squamous cell lung carcinoma. The sample consisted of peripheral blood, taken before any cancer treatment. The chain joins TRBV6-1 to TRBJ2-3; D assignment may be TRBD1 or TRBD2 (6 bases each). The CDR3: CASPGGRTDTQYF. The CDR3 DNA reads as TGTGCCAGTCCCGGGGGCCGCACAGATACGCAGTATTTT.